The entry that follows covers one T cell receptor beta chain sequence. Its antigen remains unknown. The protocol was immunoSEQ multiplex PCR, while the TCRdb copy is restricted to in-frame clones and leaves out a portion. The sample has roughly 49,000 clones, 80% to 90% seen once. This specimen comes from a study of T cell clonotyping in hematopoietic cell transplantation. Study-wide context: Recipient samples before transplant were obtained post-cytoreduction. General study results and limits: Graft donor and pretransplant recipient Inverse Simpson Index values predicted broader posttransplant TCR diversity.

The CDR3 is 15 residues long. Per germline, CDR1 SEHNR and CDR2 FQNEAQ (reference sequence). V shed 5 bases and J 5 bases; nucleotides not matched to a gene: 10. The time point denotes: recipient sample about 28 days before transplant, after cytoreduction. Here the sequenced sample was peripheral blood mononuclear cells, taken before stem cell transplant. This TCR was sampled from a man aged 60-69 years with biphenotypic leukemia. Some clones in this sample may be carry-over from other donors' samples. The chain joins TRBV7-9 to TRBJ2-5; TRBD2 matches at 8 bases. CDR3 sequence reads: CASSVVRLALETQYF. The CDR3 DNA follows: TGTGCCAGCAGCGTAGTCCGACTAGCGTTGGAGACCCAGTACTTC.